The TCR beta chain described here comes from a study of T cell responses to AZD1222 COVID-19 vaccine. Regarding this clone: What it binds is not known.

Study conclusions and caveats: Seropositive at baseline were only a handful of AZD1222 recipients. It should be noted that donors were predominantly white British and more often female, and clonal diversity was possibly underestimated.

Data came from immunoSEQ multiplex PCR; TCRdb stores just in-frame clones and leaves some out. The sample includes about 140,000 clones, 80% to 95% of them seen just once. Trimming removed 7 bases at V and 6 bases at J, with 16 bases between. The CDR3 consists of 13 residues. Germline V CDR1 and CDR2: ENHRY, SYGVKD. Here the sequenced sample was peripheral blood, taken 28 days after the second AZD1222 dose. The TCR originated in an adult who received the AZD1222 COVID-19 vaccine. V usage is TRBV10-3 and J usage is TRBJ2-7; D perhaps matches TRBD2 (6 bases). This CDR3 is CAITATSGGEQYF. In DNA form, the CDR3 reads TGTGCCATCACGGCAACCTCCGGGGGCGAGCAGTACTTC.